This is a list of T cell receptor beta chains from one sample in a study of blood T cell repertoires in COVID-19. Produced via immunoSEQ multiplex PCR; TCRdb's table is partial and in-frame only. The data contain more than 350,000 clones, over 75% of them singletons. Sequenced: PBMCs or T cells enriched from blood (not recorded which). These receptors came from a young woman who had been exposed to COVID-19. Both conserved end residues are part of each CDR3. D genes are given only for firm matches. Clone size is not always given. Where it is, it says once, few, many or a class for expanded clones.

cdr3_aa cdr3_nt j_call d_call v_call clone_size
CASRRTTGDPHYGYTF TGTGCCAGCAGGCGAACGACAGGAGATCCCCACTATGGCTACACCTTC TRBJ1-2 NA TRBV7-9 NA
CASSPSFPGNTEAFF TGTGCCAGCAGCCCGAGTTTTCCAGGGAACACTGAAGCTTTCTTT TRBJ1-1 NA TRBV14 NA
CASSETGRANTGELFF TGTGCCAGCAGCGAGACAGGGCGCGCGAACACCGGGGAGCTGTTTTTT TRBJ2-2 TRBD1 TRBV5-6 once
CASSLTRTNYGYTF TGTGCCAGCAGCTTGACTAGGACTAACTATGGCTACACCTTC TRBJ1-2 NA TRBV5-5 NA
CASSNTLTNYGYTF TGTGCCAGCAGCAATACCCTCACAAACTATGGCTACACCTTC TRBJ1-2 NA TRBV13 NA
CASSLPGQDTGELFF TGTGCCAGCAGCCTCCCGGGACAGGACACCGGGGAGCTGTTTTTT TRBJ2-2 TRBD1 TRBV4-2 NA
CASSLWTLARNTEAFF TGTGCCAGCAGCTTATGGACCCTAGCTAGGAACACTGAAGCTTTCTTT TRBJ1-1 NA TRBV5-5 NA
CATSRERYWETQYF TGTGCCACCAGCAGAGAACGGTATTGGGAGACCCAGTACTTC TRBJ2-5 NA TRBV15 NA
CASSQSGRTGGSQETQYF TGCGCCAGCAGTCAATCGGGGCGTACAGGGGGGAGCCAAGAGACCCAGTACTTC TRBJ2-5 TRBD1 TRBV23-1 NA
CAIPKNQGKGSYNSPLHF TGTGCCATCCCCAAAAACCAGGGGAAGGGGTCCTATAATTCACCCCTCCACTTT TRBJ1-6 NA TRBV2 NA
CASSQASGGAYEQYF TGTGCCAGCAGCCAGGCTAGCGGGGGGGCGTACGAGCAGTACTTC TRBJ2-7 TRBD2 TRBV3-1/TRBV3-2 NA
CASSPRLDQETQYF TGTGCCAGCAGCCCTCGACTCGACCAAGAGACCCAGTACTTC TRBJ2-5 NA TRBV7-7 once
CASSIESGRNSPLHF TGTGCCAGTAGTATAGAGAGCGGGCGGAATTCACCCCTCCACTTT TRBJ1-6 NA TRBV19 NA
CASSRGQLYGYTF TGTGCCAGCAGCCGAGGACAACTCTATGGCTACACCTTC TRBJ1-2 NA TRBV6-5 NA
CASSKVGTRDTNNEQFF TGTGCCAGCAGCAAAGTAGGGACCCGGGACACCAACAATGAGCAGTTCTTC TRBJ2-1 NA TRBV21-1 NA
CASSYGGASNQPQHF TGTGCCAGCAGTTACGGTGGGGCGAGCAATCAGCCCCAGCATTTT TRBJ1-5 NA TRBV6-5 NA
CASSPVSSSYEQYF TGTGCCAGCAGCCCCGTTTCCAGTTCCTACGAGCAGTACTTC TRBJ2-7 NA TRBV11-2 NA
CASSEGNQPQHF TGTGCCAGCTCAGAGGGCAATCAGCCCCAGCATTTT TRBJ1-5 NA TRBV13 NA
CASSFRVGGANVLTF TGTGCCAGCAGTTTCAGGGTGGGTGGGGCCAACGTCCTGACTTTC TRBJ2-6 NA TRBV6-5 NA
CASGPRPQTGTQPQHF TGTGCCAGCGGTCCTCGTCCACAGACAGGGACTCAGCCCCAGCATTTT TRBJ1-5 TRBD1 TRBV27 NA
CASSPLTLLGSEQYF TGTGCCAGCAGCCCCCTAACGCTACTAGGTTCCGAGCAGTACTTC TRBJ2-7 NA TRBV7-8 NA
CASSLGREDQPQHF TGTGCCAGCAGTTTGGGCAGGGAGGATCAGCCCCAGCATTTT TRBJ1-5 NA TRBV28 NA
CASSFGQNYGYTF TGCGCCAGCAGCTTTGGACAGAACTATGGCTACACCTTC TRBJ1-2 NA TRBV5-1 NA
CASSGRTGVYNEQFF TGTGCCAGCAGCGGTCGAACAGGGGTATACAATGAGCAGTTCTTC TRBJ2-1 TRBD1 TRBV7-9 NA
CSASGGVEQPQHF TGCAGTGCTAGTGGGGGGGTCGAGCAGCCCCAGCATTTT TRBJ1-5 NA TRBV20-1 NA
CASSEGLARVETQYF TGCGCCAGCAGTGAGGGCTTAGCTAGGGTAGAGACCCAGTACTTC TRBJ2-5 NA TRBV5-1 once
CASSGTEPRNTIYF TGCGCCAGCAGTGGGACAGAACCTCGGAACACCATATATTTT TRBJ1-3 TRBD1 TRBV4-1 NA
CASSQDLGEGTYEQYF TGTGCCAGCAGCCAAGATCTAGGTGAGGGAACTTACGAGCAGTACTTC TRBJ2-7 NA TRBV14 NA
CASSLAPAGNTGELFF TGTGCCAGCAGCTTGGCCCCGGCAGGGAACACCGGGGAGCTGTTTTTT TRBJ2-2 NA TRBV5-6 NA
CASSTDSGTKPYEQYF TGTGCCAGCAGTACAGATAGCGGGACCAAACCCTACGAGCAGTACTTC TRBJ2-7 TRBD2 TRBV5-4 NA
CASSIGGGYPYEQYF TGTGCCAGTAGTATAGGCGGGGGCTACCCCTACGAGCAGTACTTC TRBJ2-7 NA TRBV19 NA
CASSREFGGSGLSYEQYF TGCGCCAGCAGCCGAGAGTTCGGAGGTAGCGGCCTATCCTACGAGCAGTACTTC TRBJ2-7 NA TRBV4-1 NA
CASGRKQPQHF TGTGCCAGCGGCCGCAAACAGCCCCAGCATTTT TRBJ1-5 NA TRBV28 NA
CASSIGGETQYF TGTGCCAGCAGTATAGGGGGCGAGACCCAGTACTTC TRBJ2-5 TRBD1 TRBV27 few
CASSPDRGLDEQYF TGCGCCAGCAGCCCCGACAGGGGTCTAGACGAGCAGTACTTC TRBJ2-7 TRBD1 TRBV5-1 NA
CASSIGQVGNQPQHF TGTGCCAGTAGTATCGGACAGGTGGGCAATCAGCCCCAGCATTTT TRBJ1-5 TRBD1 TRBV19 NA
CASRARYEQYF TGTGCCAGCAGGGCCCGCTACGAGCAGTACTTC TRBJ2-7 NA TRBV27 NA
CASRSFGLTQYF TGTGCCAGCAGATCATTCGGACTAACACAGTACTTC TRBJ2-5 NA TRBV2 once
CASSRDRGSYGYTF TGCGCCAGCAGTCGCGACAGGGGCTCCTATGGCTACACCTTC TRBJ1-2 TRBD1 TRBV10-2 once
CATSRGAGGNTIYF TGTGCCACCAGCAGAGGAGCAGGTGGAAACACCATATATTTT TRBJ1-3 NA TRBV15 few
CASTRGRTNEKLFF TGTGCCAGTACCCGAGGGCGGACTAATGAAAAACTGTTTTTT TRBJ1-4 NA TRBV19 NA
CASSTFSGGSSTDTQYF TGTGCCAGCAGCACGTTCAGCGGGGGGTCCTCCACAGATACGCAGTATTTT TRBJ2-3 TRBD2 TRBV6-2/TRBV6-3 NA
CASSWEGLGKFF TGTGCCAGCAGTTGGGAGGGGCTCGGGAAGTTCTTC TRBJ2-1 TRBD2 TRBV12-3/TRBV12-4 NA
CAISESEDLFNYGYTF TGTGCCATCAGTGAGTCGGAGGACCTCTTTAACTATGGCTACACCTTC TRBJ1-2 NA TRBV10-3 NA
CASSRLGGLNYGYTF TGTGCCAGCAGCCGCTTGGGGGGGTTAAACTATGGCTACACCTTC TRBJ1-2 NA TRBV3-1/TRBV3-2 once
CASSQSGGSTDTQYF TGTGCCAGCAGCCAATCCGGGGGGAGCACAGATACGCAGTATTTT TRBJ2-3 TRBD2 TRBV16 NA
CASSFTGDQQYF TGTGCCAGCAGTTTCACAGGGGACCAGCAGTACTTC TRBJ2-7 TRBD1 TRBV27 NA
CASSPRGPASTNEKLFF TGTGCCAGCAGCCCTAGGGGGCCCGCCTCAACTAATGAAAAACTGTTTTTT TRBJ1-4 TRBD1 TRBV14 NA
CASTRLRAVNYNSPLHF TGTGCCAGCACCCGATTGCGGGCAGTTAACTATAATTCACCCCTCCACTTT TRBJ1-6 NA TRBV27 NA
CASSLTRAEAFF TGTGCCAGCAGCTTGACTCGGGCTGAAGCTTTCTTT TRBJ1-1 NA TRBV2 NA
CASTPRGGQPQHF TGTGCCAGTACCCCAAGGGGCGGACAGCCCCAGCATTTT TRBJ1-5 NA TRBV19 once
CASSSAGGLNTGELFF TGTGCCAGCAGCTCGGCGGGGGGGTTGAACACCGGGGAGCTGTTTTTT TRBJ2-2 TRBD2 TRBV5-4 NA
CASSERQSSYEQYF TGTGCCAGCAGCGAACGACAGAGCTCCTACGAGCAGTACTTC TRBJ2-7 NA TRBV7-8 NA
CASSPQGARTDTQYF TGTGCCAGCAGCCCCCAGGGGGCGAGGACAGATACGCAGTATTTT TRBJ2-3 TRBD1 TRBV7-6 NA
CAIRTEQNTEAFF TGTGCCATCCGGACAGAGCAGAACACTGAAGCTTTCTTT TRBJ1-1 NA TRBV10-3 few